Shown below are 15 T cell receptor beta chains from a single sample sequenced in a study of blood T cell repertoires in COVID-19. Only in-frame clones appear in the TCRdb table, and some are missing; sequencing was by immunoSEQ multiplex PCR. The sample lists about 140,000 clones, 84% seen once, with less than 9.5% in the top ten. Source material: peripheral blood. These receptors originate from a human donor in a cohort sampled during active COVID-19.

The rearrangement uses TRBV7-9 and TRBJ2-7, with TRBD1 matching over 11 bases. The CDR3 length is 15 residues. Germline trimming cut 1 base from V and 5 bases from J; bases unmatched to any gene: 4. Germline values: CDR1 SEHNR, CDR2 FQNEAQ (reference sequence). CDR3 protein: CASSLEGQGVHEQYF. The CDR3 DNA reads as TGTGCCAGCAGCTTAGAGGGACAGGGGGTCCACGAGCAGTACTTC.

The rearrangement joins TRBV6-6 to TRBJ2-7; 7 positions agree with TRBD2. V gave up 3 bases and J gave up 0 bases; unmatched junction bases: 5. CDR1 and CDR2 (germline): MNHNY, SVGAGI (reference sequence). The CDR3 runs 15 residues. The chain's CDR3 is CASSYGGESSYEQYF. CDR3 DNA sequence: TGTGCCAGCAGTTATGGGGGGGAGAGCTCCTACGAGCAGTACTTC.

CDR3 coding DNA: TGTGCCACCTCAACCACAGGTTTGAACACTGAAGCTTTCTTT. As protein: CATSTTGLNTEAFF. The chain couples TRBV24-1 to TRBJ1-1; maybe TRBD1 (5 bases). Germline V CDR1 and CDR2: KGHDR, SFDVKD. The V end was cut by 9 bases, the J end by 0 bases, with 13 bases between. The CDR3 runs 14 residues.

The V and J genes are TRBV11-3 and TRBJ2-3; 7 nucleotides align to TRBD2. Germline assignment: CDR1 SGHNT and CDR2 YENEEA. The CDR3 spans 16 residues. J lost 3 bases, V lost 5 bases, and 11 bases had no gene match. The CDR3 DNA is TGTGCCAGCAGCCGAGGGAGGGCAGGGAGAACAGATACGCAGTATTTT. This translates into CASSRGRAGRTDTQYF.

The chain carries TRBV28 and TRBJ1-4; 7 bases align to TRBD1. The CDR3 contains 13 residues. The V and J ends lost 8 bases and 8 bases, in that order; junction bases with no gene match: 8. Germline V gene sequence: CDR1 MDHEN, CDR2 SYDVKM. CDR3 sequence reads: CASRDSLTEKLFF. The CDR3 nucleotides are TGTGCCAGCCGGGACAGTCTTACCGAAAAACTGTTTTTT.

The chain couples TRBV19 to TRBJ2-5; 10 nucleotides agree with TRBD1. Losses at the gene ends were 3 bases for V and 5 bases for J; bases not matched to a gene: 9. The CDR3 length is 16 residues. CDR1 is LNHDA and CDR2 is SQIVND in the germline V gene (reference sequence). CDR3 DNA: TGTGCCAGTAGTATCGCCGGGACAGGGGCCCGGGAGACCCAGTACTTC. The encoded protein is CASSIAGTGARETQYF.

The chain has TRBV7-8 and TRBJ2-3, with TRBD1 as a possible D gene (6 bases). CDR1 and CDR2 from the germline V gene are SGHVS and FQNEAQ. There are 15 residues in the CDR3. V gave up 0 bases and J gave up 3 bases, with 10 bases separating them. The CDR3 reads CASSLAPRGTDTQYF. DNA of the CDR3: TGTGCCAGCAGCTTAGCCCCTAGGGGGACAGATACGCAGTATTTT.

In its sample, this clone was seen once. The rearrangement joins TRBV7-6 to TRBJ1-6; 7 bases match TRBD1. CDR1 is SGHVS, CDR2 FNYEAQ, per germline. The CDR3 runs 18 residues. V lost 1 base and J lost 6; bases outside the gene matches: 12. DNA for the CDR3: TGTGCCAGCAGCTTAGTCCTTCCGGGACAGACCTTTAATTCACCCCTCCACTTT. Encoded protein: CASSLVLPGQTFNSPLHF.

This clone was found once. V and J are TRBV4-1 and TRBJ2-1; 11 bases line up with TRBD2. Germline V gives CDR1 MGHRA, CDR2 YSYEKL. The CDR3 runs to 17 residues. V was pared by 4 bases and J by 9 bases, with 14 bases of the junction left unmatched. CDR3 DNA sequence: TGCGCCAGCAGCCCTTACATCTTTAGCGGGGGGGCCTTTGAGCAGTTCTTC. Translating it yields CASSPYIFSGGAFEQFF.

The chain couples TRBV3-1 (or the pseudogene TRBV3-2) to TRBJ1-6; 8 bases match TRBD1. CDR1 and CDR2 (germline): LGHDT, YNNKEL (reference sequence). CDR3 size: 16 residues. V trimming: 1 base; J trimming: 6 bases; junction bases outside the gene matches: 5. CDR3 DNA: TGTGCCAGCAGCCAAGTTGGACAGGGATTTAATTCACCCCTCCACTTT. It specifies CASSQVGQGFNSPLHF.

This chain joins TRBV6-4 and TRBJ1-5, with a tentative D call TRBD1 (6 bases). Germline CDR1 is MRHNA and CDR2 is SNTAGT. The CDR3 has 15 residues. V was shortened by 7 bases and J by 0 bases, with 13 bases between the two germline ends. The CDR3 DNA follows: TGTGCCAGCAAACGGGACATTTATAGCAATCAGCCCCAGCATTTT. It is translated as CASKRDIYSNQPQHF.

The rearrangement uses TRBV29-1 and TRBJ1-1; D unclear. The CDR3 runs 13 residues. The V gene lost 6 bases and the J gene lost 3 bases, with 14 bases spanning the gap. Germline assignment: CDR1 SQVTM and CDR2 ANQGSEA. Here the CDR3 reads CSVGEESDTEAFF. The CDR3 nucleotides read TGCAGCGTGGGTGAGGAATCTGACACTGAAGCTTTCTTT.

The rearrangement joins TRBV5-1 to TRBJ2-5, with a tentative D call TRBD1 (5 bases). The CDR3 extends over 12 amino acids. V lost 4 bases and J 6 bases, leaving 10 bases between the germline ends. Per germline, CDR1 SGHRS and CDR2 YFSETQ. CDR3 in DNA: TGCGCCAGCAGCCCCCAGGGTAAGACCCAGTACTTC. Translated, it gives CASSPQGKTQYF.

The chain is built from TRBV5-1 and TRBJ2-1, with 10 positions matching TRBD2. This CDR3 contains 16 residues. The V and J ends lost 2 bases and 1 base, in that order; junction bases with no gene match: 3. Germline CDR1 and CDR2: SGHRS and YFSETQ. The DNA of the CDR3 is TGCGCCAGCAGCTTTTTAGCGGGGGGATCCTACAATGAGCAGTTCTTC. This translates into CASSFLAGGSYNEQFF.

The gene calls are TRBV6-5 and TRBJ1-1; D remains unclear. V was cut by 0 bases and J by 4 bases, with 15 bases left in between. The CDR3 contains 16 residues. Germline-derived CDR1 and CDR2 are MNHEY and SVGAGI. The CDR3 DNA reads TGTGCCAGCAGTTACTCGGGTGGGGTCGGGAGCACTGAAGCTTTCTTT. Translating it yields CASSYSGGVGSTEAFF.